This T cell receptor (beta chain) stems from a study of T cell responses to AZD1222 COVID-19 vaccine (dated by TCRdb to the early 2020s). For the wider study: AZD1222 recipients given second doses at about 4 weeks or at about 12 weeks were pooled, since spike-specific TCR depth and breadth were not found to differ between the two schedules. Trial participants were enrolled by age into subgroups of 18-55, 56-69 and 70-plus years, and roughly 150, 30 and 60 TCR-sequenced participants, respectively, were included in these subgroups. A total of roughly 240 trial participants underwent TCR sequencing, of whom 200 to 220 received two doses of AZD1222 and about 26 received two doses of the MenACWY control vaccine. What the authors observed across the whole study: Reportedly, almost half of the unique spike-specific TCRs recognized epitopes lying outside the regions that are mutated in the B.1.351 and B.1.1.7 variants. After two AZD1222 doses, both the breadth and the depth of spike-specific TCRs were significantly higher than at day 0 and than in MenACWY recipients. Most participants were white British and females outnumbered males, and the authors suggested that clonal diversity may have been underestimated. The 56-69-year group was small, and its depth increase did not reach significance, likely because of low power. Conclusions about previously exposed vaccinees were limited because only six AZD1222 recipients were SARS-CoV-2 seropositive at baseline. CD4 TCRs associated with the vaccine covered the entire spike protein, and the dominant responses were in regions 160-218 and 743-854. Because no day 14 peak-response samples were available, repertoires were characterized only after the peak T cell response.

Explained via the paper, the time point label denotes: baseline before first vaccination. Samples from vaccinated people were obtained from the UK trials COV001 and COV002, which included a single-blind randomized controlled phase 2/3 trial of AZD1222 (ChAdOx1 nCoV-19) in healthy adults. For TCRbeta chain sequencing, PBMC samples from trial participants were taken at day 0 and at day 28 after the second dose. As regards this clone: Its specific antigen is unknown. Per-nucleotide qualities are absent, and no much larger clonotype sits a single base away.

The CDR3 regions of human TCRbeta chains were analyzed by immunosequencing. As for how the authors treated the data: Repertoire TCRs were checked for matches against a reference library of SARS-CoV-2-specific TCRs that had been generated using the MIRA antigen-specificity platform. Breadth meant the fraction of unique TCRs that were SARS-CoV-2-associated, whereas depth meant the fraction of total T cells that were SARS-CoV-2-associated. Using the MIRA data, every spike-specific TCR was mapped to the spike region that the TCR reacted to and assigned to either a CD4 or a CD8 class. Log10-transformed breadth and depth values were compared by one-way ANOVA with Sidak's multiple comparisons tests. The table was pulled from immuneACCESS by TCRdb, which kept in-frame rearrangements only. Such tables lose some clones; where checked, under half of the loss comes from unresolved V genes, and the rest has no known cause. V and J calls and clone size are as listed in that table; D and trimming were resolved from the DNA. The sample profile shows 99,000 or so clones; over 80% of them were found once. Clones ranked in the top ten supply around 8.7% of the sample.

The origin of this receptor is an adult in good health. This sample comprised peripheral blood, obtained on day 0 of AZD1222 vaccination.

The bases are TGTGCCAGCAGAGCGGTTGGCGGGGGTTCCTACGAGCAGTACTTC. It translates as CASRAVGGGSYEQYF. Rearrangement joined TRBV6-5 to TRBJ2-7; 7 bases in between match TRBD2. Spanning cysteine to phenylalanine, the CDR3 consists of 15 amino acids. The retained sequence is limited to the CDR3, 45 bases, with the frame set at the first base. Trimmed from V: 6 bases; trimmed from J: 1 base; junction bases lacking a gene match: 9. The CDR1 and CDR2 encoded by the germline V gene are MNHEY and SVGAGI.